This entry describes one T cell receptor beta chain. Its antigen is not known. This record belongs to a study of cytomegalovirus exposure and HLA in healthy donors. Findings of the study overall: Immune exposure was documented only through CMV serostatus. Rarity characterized most TCR sequences, yet some public TCRs appeared in many donors. Trimming of TCR beta V- and J-genes showed a link, identified in a later analysis, to a missense DCLRE1C variant. Several of the most significant clusters appeared linked to common viral pathogens, based on a later analysis.

V was cut by 2 bases and J by 5 bases, with 18 bases left in between. The CDR3 totals 16 residues. The germline V gene encodes CDR1 LGHNA and CDR2 YSLEER. With 60 Vbeta and 13 Jbeta primers, the PCR was carried out. Sequenced by immunoSEQ multiplex PCR; TCRdb stores in-frame clones only, minus some. Among 130,000 to 150,000 clones listed, approximately 83% were seen once. This chain uses TRBV4-3 with TRBJ1-1; D perhaps matches TRBD1 (5 bases). The sequenced sample was PBMCs. The clonotype was recovered from a woman between 35 and 50 years old in good health and CMV-seronegative. The chain's CDR3 is CASSQQLWQGRTEAFF. The CDR3 DNA reads as TGCGCCAGCAGCCAACAATTATGGCAGGGCAGGACTGAAGCTTTCTTT.